The clone carrying this TCR beta chain was seen many times. What it recognizes is unknown. The data originate from a study of T cells in Graves' hyperthyroidism and ophthalmopathy. Study-level results: In the blood, most expanded thyroid clonotypes above 0.001 appeared as well.

Amplification yielded TCR beta CDR3 regions, with RNA transcripts as the source. HTBI primers were employed in a first-round RT-PCR of the TCR CDR3. Via MiXCR, TCRdb re-called the multiplex PCR reads, giving one row per CDR3 protein. The top ten clones hold over 70% of a sample with 370,000 or so distinct CDR3 sequences, roughly 25% of them seen once. The CDR3 consists of 17 residues. Germline CDR1 SNHLY, CDR2 FYNNEI. The junction had 14 bases not matched to a gene; V was cut back by 6 bases and J by 2 bases. Over 18 months, lack of ophthalmopathy progression marked Graves' hyperthyroidism as stable. This chain uses TRBV2 with TRBJ2-3, with TRBD2 identical over 7 bases. The sequence derives from a man between 50 and 59 years old with Graves' hyperthyroidism. Source material: blood. Here the CDR3 DNA reads TGTGCCAGCAGCCGCAGATCTAGGGGAGGGAACACAGATACGCAGTATTTT. Amino acid sequence: CASSRRSRGGNTDTQYF.